This T cell receptor (beta chain) emerged from a study of cytomegalovirus exposure and HLA in healthy donors. A remark on this clone: Distinct nucleotide sequences in the sample also encode this CDR3.

PCR primers comprised 60 Vbeta and 13 Jbeta primers. TCRdb keeps only in-frame clones here, not all; method: immunoSEQ multiplex PCR. The sample carries 95,000 to 150,000 clones, over 50% recorded once. The CDR3 is 14 residues long. Germline loops: CDR1 SGHRS, CDR2 YFSETQ. V lost 0 bases, J lost 0 bases, and 5 bases lay in between. Sequencing input: PBMCs. This TCR came from a woman aged 35 to 49 in good health and CMV-seropositive. V is TRBV5-1 and J is TRBJ2-3; D unclear. The CDR3: CASSLDSSTDTQYF. Here the CDR3 DNA reads TGCGCCAGCAGCTTGGACAGTAGCACAGATACGCAGTATTTT.